A single sample gave rise to the 2 T cell receptor beta chains below, sequenced in a study of blood T cell repertoires in COVID-19. The protocol was immunoSEQ multiplex PCR, while the TCRdb copy is restricted to in-frame clones and leaves out a portion. The table includes about 200,000 clones, approximately 81% detected once. Sequences were obtained from peripheral blood. These receptors originate from a woman older than 75 with acute or convalescent COVID-19.

The chain joins TRBV3-1 (or the pseudogene TRBV3-2) to TRBJ1-2, with no clear D. Germline V gene data show CDR1 as LGHDT and CDR2 as YNNKEL (reference sequence). V was shortened by 4 bases and J by 8 bases, with 11 bases between the two germline ends. This CDR3 region has 12 residues. For the CDR3, the DNA is TGTGCCAGCAGCCTATCTATGAGCGGCTACACCTTC. Its translation is CASSLSMSGYTF.

This clone was counted a few times. The rearrangement links TRBV18 to TRBJ2-1; a weak D match, TRBD2 (5 bases). Germline V lookup: CDR1 KGHSH, CDR2 LQKENI. The CDR3 is 18 amino acids. Trimming stripped 8 bases from V and 0 bases from J, with 23 bases between. CDR3 sequence: CASRGQRTWGSSYNEQFF. The CDR3 DNA follows: TGTGCCAGCCGAGGGCAGCGGACCTGGGGATCCTCCTACAATGAGCAGTTCTTC.